What follows are 9 T cell receptor beta chains derived from one specimen sequenced in a study of control samples from healthy donors and cancer patients (dated by TCRdb to about 2020). To prepare the library, the immunoSEQ multiplex PCR assay was applied. TCRdb carries this immuneACCESS record with in-frame sequences only. Its versions omit some clonotypes, under half of them owing to an unresolved V gene in the studies checked, with the rest unexplained. This sample is represented by around 180,000 clones; roughly 94% of them were singletons. The ten largest clones take up 1.1% to 1.5% of the sample. Sequencing was carried out using blood. The receptors originated from a woman under 30 in good health.

The rearrangement joins TRBV11-3 to TRBJ1-3; 9 bases match TRBD1. CDR3 size: 14 residues. V trimming: 5 bases; J trimming: 4 bases; junction bases outside the gene matches: 3. CDR1 is SGHNT and CDR2 is YENEEA in the germline V gene. CDR3 in amino acids: CASSPTGGGNTIYF. DNA for the CDR3: TGTGCCAGCAGCCCCACAGGGGGCGGAAACACCATATATTTT.

V gene TRBV11-2 combines with J gene TRBJ1-1; D gene unclear. The CDR3 covers 15 residues. Germline V gene data show CDR1 as SGHAT and CDR2 as FQNNGV. V was trimmed by 1 base and J by 5 bases, leaving 14 bases between them. CDR3 in DNA: TGTGCCAGCAGCTTAGCACATGGGTATAGGACTGAAGCTTTCTTT. Amino acids: CASSLAHGYRTEAFF.

V is TRBV6-2 or TRBV6-3 and J is TRBJ1-4, with D unresolved. CDR3 length: 15 amino acids. Trimming pared 2 bases from V and 3 bases from J, leaving 10 bases between. Germline V gene data show CDR1 as MNHEY and CDR2 as SVGEGT. In nucleotides, the CDR3 is TGTGCCAGCAGTTACCCCGGGCGCTCTAATGAAAAACTGTTTTTT. Its translation: CASSYPGRSNEKLFF.

The DNA of the CDR3 is TGTGCCAGCAGTGAGCGGGGGGCAGGGGAGCAGTACTTC. Translation gives CASSERGAGEQYF. This rearrangement joins TRBV6-1 to TRBJ2-7; 8 bases map to TRBD2. This CDR3 contains 13 residues. CDR1 is MNHNS and CDR2 is SASEGT in the germline V gene. Trimming removed 3 bases from V and 7 bases from J; junction bases left unmatched: 5.

The genes are TRBV7-3 and TRBJ1-2; 7 bases are shared with TRBD1. The germline V gene encodes CDR1 SGHTA and CDR2 FQGTGA. V gave up 4 bases and J gave up 7 bases; unmatched junction bases: 12. The CDR3 extends over 15 amino acids. CDR3 amino acids: CASSSLGTEVVGYTF. CDR3 coding DNA: TGTGCCAGCAGCTCCCTCGGGACAGAGGTTGTTGGCTACACCTTC. The whole variable domain, filled in from reference TRBV7-3 and TRBJ1-2, reads GAGVSQTPSNKVTEKGKYVELRCDPISGHTALYWYRQSLGQGPEFLIYFQGTGAADDSGLPNDRFFAVRPEGSVSTLKIQRTERGDSAVYLCASSSLGTEVVGYTFGSGTRLTVV.

The CDR3 nucleotides read TGTGCCAGCAACGACAGGGTTGAAGAGACCCAGTACTTC. Amino acids: CASNDRVEETQYF. The chain couples TRBV12-3 or TRBV12-4 to TRBJ2-5; 7 bases align to TRBD1. Unmatched junction bases numbered 5, after V lost 7 bases and J lost 3 bases. The CDR3 spans 13 residues.

This chain connects TRBV6-2 or TRBV6-3 to TRBJ2-7; 14 bases map to TRBD2. Unmatched junction bases numbered 6, after V lost 2 bases and J lost 3 bases. The CDR3 loop spans 17 amino acids. Germline CDR1 is MNHEY and CDR2 is SVGEGT. This chain's CDR3 is CASSYGGTSGSVYEQYF. The CDR3 region has the DNA TGTGCCAGCAGTTACGGCGGGACTAGCGGGAGTGTCTACGAGCAGTACTTC.

CDR3 coding DNA: TGTGCCAGCAGTTCTCGACAGGGGGTCGAGCAGTACTTC. Translation gives CASSSRQGVEQYF. The V gene is TRBV7-9, the J gene TRBJ2-7; TRBD1 agrees at 9 bases. V lost 6 bases, J lost 6 bases, and 6 bases stayed unmatched. The CDR3 spans 13 residues. Per germline, CDR1 SEHNR and CDR2 FQNEAQ (reference sequence).

The J gene is TRBJ2-6, the V gene TRBV11-2, with no clear D. The CDR3 runs 17 residues. V was clipped by 1 base and J by 1 base, with 11 bases between them. Germline V lookup: CDR1 SGHAT, CDR2 FQNNGV. The CDR3 DNA sequence: TGTGCCAGCAGCTTAGTCTACGGTACATCTGGGGCCAACGTCCTGACTTTC. Encoded protein: CASSLVYGTSGANVLTF.